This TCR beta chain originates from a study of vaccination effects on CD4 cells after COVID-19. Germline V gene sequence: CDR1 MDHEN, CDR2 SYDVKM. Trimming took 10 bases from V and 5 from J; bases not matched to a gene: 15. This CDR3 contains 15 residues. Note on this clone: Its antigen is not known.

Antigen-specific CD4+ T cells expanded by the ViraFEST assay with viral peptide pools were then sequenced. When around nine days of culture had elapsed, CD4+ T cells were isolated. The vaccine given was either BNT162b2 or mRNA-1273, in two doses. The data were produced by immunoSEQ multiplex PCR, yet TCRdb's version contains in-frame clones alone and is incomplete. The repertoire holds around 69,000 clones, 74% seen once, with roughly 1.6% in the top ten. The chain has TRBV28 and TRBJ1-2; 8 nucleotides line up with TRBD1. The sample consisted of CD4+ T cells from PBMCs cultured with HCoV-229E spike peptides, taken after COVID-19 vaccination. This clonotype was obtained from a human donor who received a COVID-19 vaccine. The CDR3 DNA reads TGTGCCACCGAAGGCCTTACAGGGGGGGGTTATGGCTACACCTTC. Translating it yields CATEGLTGGGYGYTF.